This TCR beta chain stems from a study of blood T cells in healthy people across ages. Total RNA extraction produced at least 5 micrograms (per sample) for the study. A J-beta primer mix and a sample-barcoded 5' primer were used in a second PCR of about 6 to 12 cycles. From the 5' RACE reads, TCRdb called clonotypes with MiXCR, one entry per CDR3 protein. Of over 1,500,000 distinct CDR3 sequences detected, around 42% appear once; the ten largest clones hold 23%. Germline V lookup: CDR1 MDHEN, CDR2 SYDVKM. The length of the CDR3 is 17 residues. V gave up 5 bases and J gave up 0 bases; unmatched junction bases: 10.

The origin of this receptor is a human donor in good health. The chain joins TRBV28 to TRBJ1-5; 7 positions match TRBD1. The sequencing sample was made of blood. In DNA, the CDR3 is TGTGCCAGCAGTCCTACGGACAGGTACTATAGCAATCAGCCCCAGCATTTT. It encodes CASSPTDRYYSNQPQHF.